The 10 T cell receptor beta chains presented below share a single source sample, sequenced in a study of cytomegalovirus exposure and HLA in healthy donors. The PCR used 60 Vbeta and 13 Jbeta primers. TCRdb's table, derived via immunoSEQ multiplex PCR, lists solely in-frame clones and lacks some. The sample yields more than 95,000 clones, more than 65% seen once. The sample consisted of PBMCs. Every receptor here comes from a woman between 18 and 30 years old in good health and CMV-seropositive.

The chain employs TRBV2 and TRBJ1-1; D perhaps matches TRBD1 (5 bases). Trimming cost V 4 bases and J 1 base, with 10 bases left between them. Germline values: CDR1 SNHLY, CDR2 FYNNEI. There are 14 residues in the CDR3. The CDR3 nucleotides read TGTGCCAGCAGTGTACAGGCCCCGAACACTGAAGCTTTCTTT. This sequence encodes CASSVQAPNTEAFF.

The chain uses TRBV25-1 and TRBJ2-2, with TRBD1 identical over 7 bases. This CDR3 is 15 amino acids long. Germline V CDR1 and CDR2: MGHDK, SYGVNS. After removal of 4 bases from V and 6 bases from J, the junction contained 8 bases not matched to a gene. The CDR3 region is CASSGRQGFAGELFF. The CDR3 nucleotides are TGTGCCAGCAGTGGGCGACAGGGATTCGCCGGGGAGCTGTTTTTT.

This chain joins TRBV7-9 and TRBJ2-5; 8 nucleotides align to TRBD2. Germline V gene lookup returns CDR1 SEHNR and CDR2 FQNEAQ (reference sequence). V dropped 4 bases and J dropped 3; count of bases not matched to a gene: 7. There are 15 residues in the CDR3. CDR3 DNA: TGTGCCAGCAGCTCCGCGGGGGGTCCCAAAGAGACCCAGTACTTC. This translates into CASSSAGGPKETQYF.

The chain links TRBV9 to TRBJ1-2; D might be TRBD1 (5 bases). Trimming shortened V by 0 bases and J by 7 bases, and 13 bases separated the two germline ends. Germline-derived CDR1 and CDR2 are SGDLS and YYNGEE. This CDR3 contains 14 residues. CDR3 nucleotides: TGTGCCAGCAGCGTAGTAAGCTTGGGGCCTGGCTACACCTTC. It specifies CASSVVSLGPGYTF.

The rearrangement joins TRBV7-6 to TRBJ1-5; 8 nucleotides match TRBD1. The trim removed 5 bases at V and 2 bases at J, leaving 8 bases unmatched. The germline V gene encodes CDR1 SGHVS and CDR2 FNYEAQ. This CDR3 has 16 amino acids. CDR3 amino acids: CASSLNRGKGNQPQHF. The CDR3 DNA follows: TGTGCCAGCAGCCTCAACAGGGGGAAGGGCAATCAGCCCCAGCATTTT.

The sample holds one count of this clone. The chain carries TRBV28 and TRBJ1-2, with 9 bases that match TRBD1. CDR3 length equals 16 residues. The V segment lost 2 bases and the J segment 6 bases; nucleotides outside the gene matches: 10. Germline V lookup: CDR1 MDHEN, CDR2 SYDVKM. The CDR3 DNA follows: TGTGCCAGCAGTTTAAAATCCACCGGGACAGGGAATGGCTACACCTTC. Its translation is CASSLKSTGTGNGYTF.

This chain joins TRBV27 and TRBJ2-3; D gene unclear. Trimming pared 7 bases from V and 1 base from J, leaving 18 bases between. The CDR3 sequence is 16 residues long. The V gene's germline CDR1 is MNHEY and CDR2 SMNVEV (reference sequence). The CDR3 nucleotides read TGTGCCAGCACTCAAGGTGGGCCCACTCGCACAGATACGCAGTATTTT. This translates into CASTQGGPTRTDTQYF.

DNA of the CDR3: TGTGCCAGCCCCGGGCGGGACAGGGTTACCTACGAGCAGTACTTC. It encodes CASPGRDRVTYEQYF. J is TRBJ2-7 and V is TRBV6-6, with 9 bases that match TRBD1. Germline assignment: CDR1 MNHNY and CDR2 SVGAGI (reference sequence). This CDR3 comprises 15 residues. The junction had 10 bases not matched to a gene; V was cut back by 8 bases and J by 2 bases.

The J gene is TRBJ2-3, the V gene TRBV5-4; 10 nucleotides line up with TRBD2. Germline V gene lookup returns CDR1 SGHNT and CDR2 YYREEE (reference sequence). The CDR3 has 15 residues. The junction had 9 bases not matched to a gene; V was cut back by 10 bases and J by 1 base. CDR3 region: CAGNSGGYGTDTQYF. The CDR3, as DNA: TGTGCCGGAAATAGCGGGGGGTATGGCACAGATACGCAGTATTTT.

The chain combines TRBV6-1 with TRBJ1-5; D is ambiguous. Trimming pared 0 bases from V and 11 bases from J, leaving 8 bases between. CDR1 MNHNS and CDR2 SASEGT come from the germline V gene. CDR3 length equals 12 residues. In DNA, the CDR3 is TGTGCCAGCAGTGAAGCGCTACGAGCCCAGCATTTT. Residues: CASSEALRAQHF.